The clone carrying this TCR beta chain was detected a few times. The antigen is not known. Germline loops: CDR1 SGHAT, CDR2 FQNNGV. The length of the CDR3 is 18 residues. Deletions cut 0 bases from V and 7 bases from J, with 19 bases between. These data originate in a study of identical twins. Whole-study results and caveats: Abundant beta clonotypes from cord blood had fewer insertions, unlike memory repertoires, which showed none. Where out-of-frame alpha sequences were twin-shared, they showed excess low generation probability. Models underpredicted monozygotic twin sharing of out-of-frame TCR alpha.

Template switching introduced a universal primer site, and the cDNA bore unique molecular identifiers. TCRdb redid the calling of the 5' RACE reads with MiXCR, one entry per CDR3 protein. The table lists about 700,000 distinct CDR3 sequences, over 5% of them singletons. The sequenced sample was naive T cells sorted from blood. This chain uses TRBV11-2 with TRBJ1-6; tentatively, D is TRBD1 (5 bases). The sequence derives from a man between 18 and 35 years old in good health. The CDR3 sequence: CASSLDGGRWSGNSPLHF. The CDR3 coding sequence is TGTGCCAGCAGCTTAGACGGGGGTCGTTGGAGTGGCAATTCACCCCTCCACTTT.